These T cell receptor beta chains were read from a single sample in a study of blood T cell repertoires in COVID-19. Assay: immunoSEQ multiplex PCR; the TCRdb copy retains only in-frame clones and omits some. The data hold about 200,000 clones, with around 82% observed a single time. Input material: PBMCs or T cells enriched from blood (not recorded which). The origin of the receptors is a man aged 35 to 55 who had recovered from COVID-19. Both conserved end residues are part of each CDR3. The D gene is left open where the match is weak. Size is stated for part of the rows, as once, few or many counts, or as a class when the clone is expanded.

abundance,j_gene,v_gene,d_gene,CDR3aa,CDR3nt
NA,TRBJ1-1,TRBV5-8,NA,CASSLGEADLNTEAFF,TGTGCCAGCAGCTTGGGCGAGGCCGACCTGAACACTGAAGCTTTCTTT
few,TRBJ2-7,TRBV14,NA,CASSFERLYEQYF,TGTGCCAGCAGCTTTGAGCGACTCTACGAGCAGTACTTC
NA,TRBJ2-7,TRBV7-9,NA,CASSRTGNNYEQYF,TGTGCCAGCAGCAGAACAGGGAACAACTACGAGCAGTACTTC
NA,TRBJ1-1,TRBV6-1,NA,CASSEGAGGSTEAFF,TGTGCCAGCAGTGAAGGGGCAGGAGGGAGCACTGAAGCTTTCTTT
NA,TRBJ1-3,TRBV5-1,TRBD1,CASSLGTAGNTIYF,TGCGCCAGCAGCCTAGGGACAGCCGGAAACACCATATATTTT
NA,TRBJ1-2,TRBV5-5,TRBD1,CASSLDPGTGTYGYTF,TGTGCCAGCAGCTTAGATCCCGGGACAGGGACCTATGGCTACACCTTC
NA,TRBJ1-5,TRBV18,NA,CASSLIPGGAGNQPQHF,TGTGCCAGCTCACTAATCCCGGGAGGTGCAGGCAATCAGCCCCAGCATTTT
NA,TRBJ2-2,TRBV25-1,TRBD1,CASSPPGQENTGELFF,TGTGCCAGCAGCCCCCCGGGACAGGAGAACACCGGGGAGCTGTTTTTT
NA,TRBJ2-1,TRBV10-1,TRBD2,CASSEGGGVWNEQFF,TGCGCCAGCAGTGAGGGGGGGGGAGTCTGGAATGAGCAGTTCTTC
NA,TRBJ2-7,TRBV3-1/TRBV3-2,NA,CASRGSYEQYF,TGTGCCAGCCGCGGGTCCTACGAGCAGTACTTC
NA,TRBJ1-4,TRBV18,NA,CASSLGATNEKLFF,TGTGCCAGCTCCCTGGGGGCTACTAATGAAAAACTGTTTTTT
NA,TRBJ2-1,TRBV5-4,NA,CASSLLLSGQTSSYNEQFF,TGTGCCAGCAGCTTGCTTTTGTCAGGCCAGACGAGCTCCTACAATGAGCAGTTCTTC
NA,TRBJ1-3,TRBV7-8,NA,CASSRGIGSGNTIYF,TGTGCCAGCTCCCGGGGGATTGGCTCTGGAAACACCATATATTTT
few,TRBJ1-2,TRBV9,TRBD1,CASSVAGQGASIYGYTF,TGTGCCAGCAGCGTCGCCGGACAGGGGGCGAGTATCTATGGCTACACCTTC
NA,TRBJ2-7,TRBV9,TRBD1,CASSVAGRGREQYF,TGTGCCAGCAGCGTGGCAGGCAGGGGGCGCGAGCAGTACTTC
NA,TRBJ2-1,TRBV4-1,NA,CASSQDTASSYNEQFF,TGCGCCAGCAGCCAAGATACCGCCAGCTCCTACAATGAGCAGTTCTTC
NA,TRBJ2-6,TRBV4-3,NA,CASSQALRFSGANVLTF,TGCGCCAGCAGCCAAGCCCTTCGTTTCTCTGGGGCCAACGTCCTGACTTTC
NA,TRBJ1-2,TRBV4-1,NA,CASSQGGNYGYTF,TGCGCCAGCAGCCAGGGCGGGAACTATGGCTACACCTTC
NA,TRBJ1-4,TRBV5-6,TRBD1,CASSSTGTGVYANEKLFF,TGTGCCAGCAGCTCAACCGGGACAGGAGTTTACGCAAATGAAAAACTGTTTTTT
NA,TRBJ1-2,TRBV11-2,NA,CASRSSRGGSGYGYTF,TGTGCCAGCAGATCTTCTAGGGGGGGCAGTGGCTATGGCTACACCTTC
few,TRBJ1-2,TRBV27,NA,CASSLSGVLNYGYTF,TGTGCCAGCAGTTTATCAGGGGTCCTTAACTATGGCTACACCTTC
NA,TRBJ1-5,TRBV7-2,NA,CASSLASGNQPQHF,TGTGCCAGCAGCTTAGCCTCGGGGAATCAGCCCCAGCATTTT
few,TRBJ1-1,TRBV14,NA,CASSHLYTEAFF,TGTGCCAGCAGCCACCTGTACACTGAAGCTTTCTTT
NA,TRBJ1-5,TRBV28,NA,CASSLGTTQPQHF,TGTGCCAGCAGTCTAGGGACAACCCAGCCCCAGCATTTT
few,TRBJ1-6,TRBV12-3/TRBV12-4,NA,CASSRDNSPLHF,TGTGCCAGCAGCCGGGATAATTCACCCCTCCACTTT
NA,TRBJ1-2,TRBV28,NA,CASSFLAGNYGYTF,NA
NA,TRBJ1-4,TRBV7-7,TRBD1,CASSRQGRHEKLFF,TGTGCCAGCAGCCGACAGGGCAGACATGAAAAACTGTTTTTT
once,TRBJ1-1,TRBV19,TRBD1,CASSINDRVGTEAFF,TGTGCCAGTAGTATTAACGACAGGGTAGGAACTGAAGCTTTCTTT
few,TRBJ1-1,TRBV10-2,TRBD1,CASSVASGQKNTEAFF,TGCGCCAGCAGTGTAGCTTCGGGACAGAAGAACACTGAAGCTTTCTTT
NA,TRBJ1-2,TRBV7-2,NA,CASSYREPQNYGYTF,TGTGCCAGCAGTTATCGGGAACCACAGAACTATGGCTACACCTTC
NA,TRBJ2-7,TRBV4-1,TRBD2,CASSQIISGGAYEQYF,TGCGCCAGCAGCCAAATTATTAGCGGGGGGGCCTACGAGCAGTACTTC
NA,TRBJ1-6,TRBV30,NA,CAWSITQYNSPLHF,TGTGCCTGGAGTATCACGCAGTATAATTCACCCCTCCACTTT
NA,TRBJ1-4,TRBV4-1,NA,CASSQEPGSEGFF,TGCGCCAGCAGCCAAGAGCCGGGGTCTGAAGGGTTTTTT
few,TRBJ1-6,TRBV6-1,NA,CASSDWTISPPLHF,TGTGCCAGCAGTGATTGGACAATCTCTCCACCCCTCCACTTT
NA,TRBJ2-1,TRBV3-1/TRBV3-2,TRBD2,CASSQGLAGAGEQFF,TGTGCCAGCAGCCAAGGACTAGCGGGGGCCGGTGAGCAGTTCTTC
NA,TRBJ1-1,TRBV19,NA,CASSIVAGALEAFF,TGTGCCAGTAGTATAGTAGCAGGGGCCCTTGAAGCTTTCTTT
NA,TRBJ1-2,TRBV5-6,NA,CASSLSVGYTF,TGTGCCAGCAGCTTATCGGTTGGCTACACCTTC
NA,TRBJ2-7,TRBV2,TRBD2,CASTRLAGGLSSYEQYF,TGTGCCAGCACTCGACTAGCGGGGGGGCTAAGCTCCTACGAGCAGTACTTC
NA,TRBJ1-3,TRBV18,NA,CASSPPARSGNTIYF,TGTGCCAGCTCACCACCCGCGCGCTCTGGAAACACCATATATTTT
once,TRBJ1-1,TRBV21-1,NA,CASSKGGGLNTEAFF,TGTGCCAGCAGCAAAGGCGGGGGCCTGAACACTGAAGCTTTCTTT
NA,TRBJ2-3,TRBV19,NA,CASSSSRESTQYF,TGTGCCAGTAGTTCATCACGGGAGAGTACGCAGTATTTT
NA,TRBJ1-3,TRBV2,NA,CASNRLPASSGNTIYF,TGTGCCAGCAATCGACTCCCAGCTAGCTCTGGAAACACCATATATTTT
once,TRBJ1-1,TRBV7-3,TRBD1,CASSLTRDSEAFF,TGTGCCAGCAGCTTAACGAGGGACAGTGAAGCTTTCTTT
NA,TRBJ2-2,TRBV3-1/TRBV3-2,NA,CASSPRQNTGELFF,TGTGCCAGCAGCCCCCGACAGAACACCGGGGAGCTGTTTTTT
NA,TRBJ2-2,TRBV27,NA,CASSTSRNTGELFF,TGTGCCAGCAGTACTAGCAGAAACACCGGGGAGCTGTTTTTT
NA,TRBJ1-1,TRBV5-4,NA,CASSPSTDLNTEAFF,TGTGCCAGCAGCCCGTCCACAGATCTTAACACTGAAGCTTTCTTT
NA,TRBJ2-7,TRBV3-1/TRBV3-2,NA,CASRLGPSEQYF,TGTGCCAGCAGACTAGGTCCGTCTGAGCAGTACTTC
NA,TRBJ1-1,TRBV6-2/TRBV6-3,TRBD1,CASSLDRGTEAFF,TGTGCCAGCAGTTTGGACAGGGGCACTGAAGCTTTCTTT
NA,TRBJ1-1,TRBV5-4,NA,CASRLGGRAEAFF,TGTGCCAGCAGATTAGGGGGTCGGGCTGAAGCTTTCTTT
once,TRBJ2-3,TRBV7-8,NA,CASSLVQLDTQYF,TGTGCCAGCAGCTTAGTCCAGTTGGATACGCAGTATTTT
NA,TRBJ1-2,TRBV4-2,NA,CASSQHEMFF,TGTGCCAGCAGCCAACATGAGATGTTCTTC